The 21 T cell receptor beta chains below all came from one sample that was sequenced in a study of shared clonotypes between healthy human individuals. Measured with immunoSEQ multiplex PCR; TCRdb has only the in-frame clones, and not every one. Here the sample spans approximately 2.4 million clones, about 94% being singletons. The specimen sequenced was naive CD4+ T cells sorted from blood. Stated subset: CD45RA+ positively selected. The receptor set was obtained from a man younger than 35 in good health.

The chain is built from TRBV4-3 and TRBJ2-1; perhaps TRBD2 as D (6 bases). V lost 0 bases, J lost 7 bases, and 10 bases lay in between. Germline CDR1 is LGHNA and CDR2 is YSLEER. The CDR3 extends over 14 amino acids. The DNA for the CDR3 is TGCGCCAGCAGCCAAGACAACGCGGGAAATGAGCAGTTCTTC. It codes for CASSQDNAGNEQFF.

This chain joins TRBV18 and TRBJ1-2, with D unresolved. Between the trimmed V and J ends, which lost 2 bases and 8 bases, there was a span of 18 bases. CDR3 length: 15 residues. The V gene's germline CDR1 is KGHSH and CDR2 LQKENI. CDR3 sequence (DNA): TGTGCCAGCTCACCAAGAGTTACCGACGGGGAAGGCTACACCTTC. Encoded protein: CASSPRVTDGEGYTF.

This chain connects TRBV5-1 to TRBJ1-6; 7 bases agree with TRBD1. The CDR3 runs 17 residues. Germline trimming cut 0 bases from V and 1 base from J; bases unmatched to any gene: 4. From germline, CDR1 is SGHRS and CDR2 YFSETQ. Here the CDR3 reads CASSLETGASYNSPLHF. Written as DNA, the CDR3 is TGCGCCAGCAGCTTGGAAACAGGGGCGTCCTATAATTCACCCCTCCACTTT.

The chain recombines TRBV5-1 with TRBJ2-3; 13 bases are a match to TRBD2. V dropped 4 bases and J dropped 4; count of bases not matched to a gene: 9. CDR3 length: 17 amino acids. Germline V gene sequence: CDR1 SGHRS, CDR2 YFSETQ. CDR3 sequence reads: CASSRRLAGGSADTQYF. The CDR3 nucleotides are TGCGCCAGCAGCCGAAGACTAGCGGGAGGTTCGGCAGATACGCAGTATTTT.

This chain links TRBV4-1 with TRBJ2-7, with 8 bases aligning to TRBD1. With 3 bases clipped from V and 4 bases from J, the junction kept 5 bases outside the gene matches. Germline assignment: CDR1 MGHRA and CDR2 YSYEKL. This CDR3 is 14 amino acids long. CDR3 DNA sequence: TGCGCCAGCAGCCAGACAGGGGTTTTTTACGAGCAGTACTTC. As protein: CASSQTGVFYEQYF.

The chain recombines TRBV2 with TRBJ1-2; a possible D gene is TRBD1 (6 bases). Germline V gene lookup returns CDR1 SNHLY and CDR2 FYNNEI. CDR3 length: 14 residues. V gave up 5 bases and J gave up 4 bases, with 14 bases separating them. CDR3 protein: CASSSKQGTYGYTF. CDR3 sequence (DNA): TGTGCCAGCAGTAGTAAACAGGGAACCTATGGCTACACCTTC.

The chain recombines TRBV6-1 with TRBJ1-6; D is ambiguous. V was clipped by 0 bases and J by 15 bases, with 6 bases between them. Germline CDR1 MNHNS, CDR2 SASEGT. CDR3 size: 11 residues. The CDR3 region is CASSEARDLHF. In nucleotides, the CDR3 is TGTGCCAGCAGTGAAGCTCGGGACCTCCACTTT.

This rearrangement joins TRBV5-4 to TRBJ2-7; D is unclear. The germline V gene encodes CDR1 SGHNT and CDR2 YYREEE (reference sequence). The CDR3 has 15 residues. With 0 bases removed from V and 2 bases from J, the gap between germline ends came to 12 bases. CDR3 nucleotide sequence: TGTGCCAGCAGCTTGGCGGCGCTGGGTACCTACGAGCAGTACTTC. It translates to CASSLAALGTYEQYF. The variable domain in full, with the rest retrieved from reference TRBV5-4 and TRBJ2-7, is ETGVTQSPTHLIKTRGQQVTLRCSSQSGHNTVSWYQQALGQGPQFIFQYYREEENGRGNFPPRFSGLQFPNYSSELNVNALELDDSALYLCASSLAALGTYEQYFGPGTRLTVT.

The J gene is TRBJ1-2, the V gene TRBV5-6, with TRBD1 matching 10 bases. Germline V CDR1 and CDR2: SGHDT, YYEEEE. J lost 6 bases, V lost 0 bases, and 2 bases had no gene match. The CDR3 loop spans 14 amino acids. The DNA for the CDR3 is TGTGCCAGCAGCTTGGGGGACAGGGGAGATGGCTACACCTTC. It codes for CASSLGDRGDGYTF.

This sequence joins TRBV28 and TRBJ2-2; unclear D gene. This CDR3 has 14 amino acids. V lost 4 bases to trimming and J lost 4 bases, with 10 bases between them. Germline loops: CDR1 MDHEN, CDR2 SYDVKM. The CDR3: CASSSPRLTGELFF. In nucleotides, the CDR3 is TGTGCCAGCAGTTCCCCCCGTCTCACCGGGGAGCTGTTTTTT. Filled out from reference TRBV28 and TRBJ2-2, the complete variable domain reads DVKVTQSSRYLVKRTGEKVFLECVQDMDHENMFWYRQDPGLGLRLIYFSYDVKMKEKGDIPEGYSVSREKKERFSLILESASTNQTSMYLCASSSPRLTGELFFGEGSRLTVL.

This clone came up once. The gene calls are TRBV7-2 and TRBJ2-6; D uncertain. The CDR3 spans 16 residues. Per germline, CDR1 SGHTA and CDR2 FQGNSA. V was cut by 3 bases and J by 4 bases, with 13 bases left in between. CDR3: CASSLMPLAGANVLTF. CDR3 sequence (DNA): TGTGCCAGCAGCTTGATGCCCCTGGCAGGGGCCAACGTCCTGACTTTC.

This chain uses TRBV5-1 with TRBJ2-7; weak D call: TRBD2 (5 bases). This CDR3 has 15 residues. Per germline, CDR1 SGHRS and CDR2 YFSETQ. The germline V and J ends were trimmed by 0 bases and 7 bases, with 17 bases remaining between them. For the CDR3, the DNA is TGCGCCAGCAGCTTGGAACGGACGCAGACGGGGGAGCAGTACTTC. It is translated as CASSLERTQTGEQYF.

The chain uses TRBV30 and TRBJ1-1; D remains ambiguous. With 3 bases removed from V and 3 bases from J, the gap between germline ends came to 11 bases. Germline lookup yields CDR1 GTSNPN and CDR2 SVGIG (reference sequence). CDR3 size: 13 residues. The CDR3 loop is CAWSRGTYTEAFF. The CDR3 DNA sequence: TGTGCCTGGAGCAGAGGCACGTACACTGAAGCTTTCTTT.

The CDR3 region is CASRRLTGVEGGYTF. CDR3 DNA: TGTGCCAGCAGAAGATTGACAGGGGTCGAAGGTGGCTACACCTTC. This chain links TRBV27 with TRBJ1-2, with TRBD1 matching 8 bases. V shed 6 bases and J 7 bases; nucleotides not matched to a gene: 13. The CDR3 loop spans 15 amino acids. Germline values: CDR1 MNHEY, CDR2 SMNVEV (reference sequence).

The chain recombines TRBV14 with TRBJ1-5; a weak D match, TRBD1 (6 bases). Trimming left V 0 bases short and J 2 bases short, with 8 bases between. In germline, CDR1 is SGHDN, CDR2 FVKESK. This CDR3 is 15 amino acids long. The CDR3: CASSQDRQGNQPQHF. The CDR3 DNA reads as TGTGCCAGCAGCCAAGACCGACAGGGCAATCAGCCCCAGCATTTT.

For this clone: The same CDR3 arises from other DNA sequences in this sample as well. V usage is TRBV18 and J usage is TRBJ2-5, with D uncertain. Germline-derived CDR1 and CDR2 are KGHSH and LQKENI. The V and J ends lost 3 bases and 0 bases respectively, with 11 bases between them. This CDR3 has 15 residues. The CDR3 bases are TGTGCCAGCTCACCCTCGGGTGGGTACCAAGAGACCCAGTACTTC. This codes for CASSPSGGYQETQYF.

This chain uses TRBV2 with TRBJ2-3; the match to TRBD2 covers 7 bases. The CDR3 contains 15 residues. The germline CDR1 and CDR2 sequences are SNHLY and FYNNEI. Germline trimming cut 5 bases from V and 1 base from J; bases unmatched to any gene: 6. The CDR3 sequence is CASSSGAGRTDTQYF. CDR3 nucleotide sequence: TGTGCCAGCAGTTCGGGAGCGGGACGCACAGATACGCAGTATTTT.

Note on this clone: Other nucleotide sequences in the sample specify the same CDR3. This chain connects TRBV5-1 to TRBJ2-3; 9 nucleotides align to TRBD2. Trimming cost V 0 bases and J 1 base; bases outside gene matches: 3. The CDR3 is made up of 16 amino acids. Germline CDR1 and CDR2: SGHRS and YFSETQ. CDR3 in amino acids: CASSLVLAGGTDTQYF. The CDR3 coding sequence is TGCGCCAGCAGCTTGGTGTTAGCGGGGGGCACAGATACGCAGTATTTT.

This clone came up once. The chain combines TRBV28 with TRBJ1-1; D is possibly TRBD1 (5 bases). Germline CDR1 reads MDHEN; CDR2 reads SYDVKM. V gave up 3 bases and J gave up 3 bases, with 14 bases separating them. The CDR3 sequence is 15 residues long. The DNA of the CDR3 is TGTGCCAGCAGTTTTCGGCAGGGTAGACACACTGAAGCTTTCTTT. Amino acids: CASSFRQGRHTEAFF.

The chain recombines TRBV5-4 with TRBJ2-7, with TRBD1 matching 8 bases. Germline CDR1 SGHNT, CDR2 YYREEE (reference sequence). This CDR3 has 16 residues. J was trimmed by 2 bases and V by 4 bases; bases with no gene match: 11. The CDR3: CASSLPGQGLTYEQYF. The DNA of the CDR3 is TGTGCCAGCAGCCTACCCGGACAGGGCCTTACCTACGAGCAGTACTTC.

Concerning this clone itself: The same CDR3 can be traced to other DNA sequences in this sample. The chain is built from TRBV5-1 and TRBJ2-5; D remains unclear. Trimming removed 3 bases from V and 5 bases from J, with 5 bases in between. The CDR3 has 11 residues. Germline loops: CDR1 SGHRS, CDR2 YFSETQ. The CDR3 reads CASSSSETQYF. The CDR3 DNA follows: TGCGCCAGCAGCTCGAGTGAGACCCAGTACTTC.